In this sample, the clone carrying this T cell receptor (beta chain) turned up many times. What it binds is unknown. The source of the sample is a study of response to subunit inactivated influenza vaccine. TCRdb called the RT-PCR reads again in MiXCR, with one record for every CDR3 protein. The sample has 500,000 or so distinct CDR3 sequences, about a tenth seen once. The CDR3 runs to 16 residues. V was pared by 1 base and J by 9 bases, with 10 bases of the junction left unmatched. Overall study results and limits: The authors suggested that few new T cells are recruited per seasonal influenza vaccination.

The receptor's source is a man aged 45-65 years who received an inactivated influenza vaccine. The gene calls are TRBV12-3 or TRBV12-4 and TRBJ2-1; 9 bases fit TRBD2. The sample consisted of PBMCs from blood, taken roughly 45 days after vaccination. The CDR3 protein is CASSLGPGLALPEQFF. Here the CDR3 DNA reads TGTGCCAGCAGTTTAGGACCGGGACTAGCTCTCCCTGAGCAGTTCTTC.